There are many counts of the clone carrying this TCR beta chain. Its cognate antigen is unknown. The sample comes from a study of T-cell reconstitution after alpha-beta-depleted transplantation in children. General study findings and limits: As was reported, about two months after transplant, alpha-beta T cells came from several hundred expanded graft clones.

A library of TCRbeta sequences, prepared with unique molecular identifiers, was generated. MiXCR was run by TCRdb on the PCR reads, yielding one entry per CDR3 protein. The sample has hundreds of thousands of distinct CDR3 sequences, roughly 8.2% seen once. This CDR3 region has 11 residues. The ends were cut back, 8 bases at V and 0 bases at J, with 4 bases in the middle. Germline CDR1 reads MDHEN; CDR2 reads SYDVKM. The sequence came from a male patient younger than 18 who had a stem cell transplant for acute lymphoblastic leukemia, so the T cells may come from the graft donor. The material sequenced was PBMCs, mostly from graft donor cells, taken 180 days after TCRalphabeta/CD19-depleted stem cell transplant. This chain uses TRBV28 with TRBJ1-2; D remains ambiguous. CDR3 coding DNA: TGTGCCAGCCGGGCTAACTATGGCTACACCTTC. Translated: CASRANYGYTF.